Shown below are 28 T cell receptor beta chains from a single sample sequenced in a study of control samples from healthy donors and cancer patients. Using immunoSEQ multiplex PCR, the repertoire was profiled, and TCRdb retains in-frame clones only, with some absent. The sample carries 95,000 to 100,000 clones, around nine tenths recorded once. The specimen was blood. The origin of the receptors is a man aged 25 to 45 in good health.

A few counts support this clone. This chain joins TRBV7-9 and TRBJ1-1; D call uncertain. Germline V gene sequence: CDR1 SEHNR, CDR2 FQNEAQ (reference sequence). V lost 4 bases and J 11 bases, leaving 14 bases between the germline ends. This CDR3 is 12 amino acids long. CDR3 bases: TGTGCCAGCAGCTATCCCCGTATTGGGGCTTTCTTT. Residues: CASSYPRIGAFF.

This sequence joins TRBV5-4 and TRBJ2-1; D remains unclear. Germline-derived CDR1 and CDR2 are SGHNT and YYREEE (reference sequence). This CDR3 has 13 amino acids. V was trimmed by 0 bases and J by 5 bases, leaving 6 bases between them. CDR3 sequence reads: CASSLALNNEQFF. CDR3 bases: TGTGCCAGCAGCTTGGCCCTCAACAATGAGCAGTTCTTC.

The gene calls are TRBV5-1 and TRBJ1-2, with D tentatively TRBD1 (6 bases). The length of the CDR3 is 14 residues. Germline V gene sequence: CDR1 SGHRS, CDR2 YFSETQ. Trimming cost V 4 bases and J 8 bases, with 18 bases left between them. This CDR3 is CASSPPMTGTGYTF. CDR3 bases: TGCGCCAGCAGCCCGCCGATGACAGGTACCGGCTACACCTTC.

The rearrangement uses TRBV28 and TRBJ1-5, with D perhaps TRBD1 (5 bases). In germline, CDR1 is MDHEN, CDR2 SYDVKM. The CDR3 length is 12 residues. The ends were cut back, 7 bases at V and 9 bases at J, with 13 bases in the middle. CDR3 residues: CASTRGGLPQHF. The CDR3 bases are TGTGCCAGCACGCGGGGGGGTCTGCCCCAGCATTTT.

This chain's CDR3 is CASSETGGRTEAFF. CDR3 bases: TGTGCCAGCAGCGAGACAGGGGGGAGGACTGAAGCTTTCTTT. V usage is TRBV9 and J usage is TRBJ1-1, with 9 nucleotides matching TRBD1. The CDR3 is made up of 14 amino acids. Trimming removed 3 bases from V and 5 bases from J; junction bases left unmatched: 5. In germline, CDR1 is SGDLS, CDR2 YYNGEE.

This rearrangement joins TRBV11-2 to TRBJ2-7; TRBD1 aligns across 10 bases. Germline values: CDR1 SGHAT, CDR2 FQNNGV. V lost 4 bases to trimming and J lost 3 bases; unmatched junction nucleotides: 3. This CDR3 is built from 14 residues. CDR3 amino acids: CASSYGTGDYEQYV. In DNA form, the CDR3 reads TGTGCCAGCAGCTACGGGACAGGGGACTACGAGCAGTACGTC.

The CDR3: CASSKGLAGVFYNEQFF. CDR3 DNA: TGTGCCAGCAGCAAGGGACTAGCGGGAGTTTTTTACAATGAGCAGTTCTTC. The rearrangement joins TRBV21-1 to TRBJ2-1; the table's D call of TRBD2 was not tested on the DNA. TRBV21-1 is a documented pseudogene. The CDR3 sequence is 17 residues long.

The rearrangement links TRBV9 to TRBJ2-1; D call uncertain. Germline CDR1 is SGDLS and CDR2 is YYNGEE. The CDR3 covers 15 residues. The V end lost 0 bases, the J end lost 3 bases, and 10 bases lay between the germline ends. CDR3 amino acids: CASSVGSLYYNEQFF. For the CDR3, the DNA is TGTGCCAGCAGCGTAGGGTCCTTATACTACAATGAGCAGTTCTTC.

The chain has TRBV10-3 and TRBJ1-5, with D unclear. Germline-derived CDR1 and CDR2 are ENHRY and SYGVKD. The CDR3 loop spans 14 amino acids. The germline V and J ends were trimmed by 1 base and 4 bases, with 8 bases remaining between them. Here the CDR3 reads CAISELGGNQPQHF. The CDR3 DNA reads TGTGCCATCAGTGAGTTAGGAGGGAATCAGCCCCAGCATTTT.

V and J are TRBV28 and TRBJ2-2; 8 bases are a match to TRBD2. The length of the CDR3 is 17 residues. Germline lookup yields CDR1 MDHEN and CDR2 SYDVKM. V lost 2 bases, J lost 4 bases, and 9 bases stayed unmatched. The CDR3 DNA follows: TGTGCCAGCAGTTTAAGAACGGGAGGGCCTGGCACCGGGGAGCTGTTTTTT. Protein product: CASSLRTGGPGTGELFF.

V is TRBV7-8 and J is TRBJ1-2; D is undetermined. This CDR3 is built from 11 residues. V gave up 4 bases and J gave up 7 bases, with 7 bases separating them. The germline V gene has CDR1 SGHVS and CDR2 FQNEAQ. CDR3 nucleotides: TGTGCCAGCAGCTCCCTGGGTGGCTACACCTTC. The encoded protein is CASSSLGGYTF.

V usage is TRBV18 and J usage is TRBJ1-6; D uncertain. This CDR3 is 12 amino acids long. Trimming stripped 3 bases from V and 5 bases from J, with 2 bases between. CDR1 is KGHSH and CDR2 is LQKENI in the germline V gene. DNA for the CDR3: TGTGCCAGCTCACCCGATAATTCACCCCTCCACTTT. As protein: CASSPDNSPLHF.

The chain combines TRBV4-3 with TRBJ2-2, with 12 bases aligning to TRBD2. Per germline, CDR1 LGHNA and CDR2 YSLEER. This CDR3 has 17 residues. V gave up 1 base and J gave up 7 bases; unmatched junction bases: 7. CDR3 residues: CASSQAPSGRVDGELFF. CDR3 DNA sequence: TGCGCCAGCAGCCAAGCTCCTAGCGGGAGGGTGGACGGGGAGCTGTTTTTT.

The genes are TRBV27 and TRBJ1-5; 8 bases align to TRBD1. Losses at the gene ends were 5 bases for V and 5 bases for J; bases not matched to a gene: 5. The CDR3 length is 14 residues. Germline V CDR1 and CDR2: MNHEY, SMNVEV (reference sequence). DNA for the CDR3: TGTGCCAGCAGTAAAGGGACAGGAGATCAGCCCCAGCATTTT. The encoded protein is CASSKGTGDQPQHF.

The chain carries TRBV29-1 and TRBJ2-5; possibly TRBD1 or TRBD2 for D (6 bases each). V was shortened by 6 bases and J by 5 bases, with 10 bases between the two germline ends. The CDR3 length is 11 residues. Germline V gene sequence: CDR1 SQVTM, CDR2 ANQGSEA. CDR3 in DNA: TGCAGCGTGCAGGGGAGGGAGACCCAGTACTTC. Amino acids: CSVQGRETQYF. The full variable domain, rest sourced from reference TRBV29-1 and TRBJ2-5, is SAVISQKPSRDICQRGTSLTIQCQVDSQVTMMFWYRQQPGQSLTLIATANQGSEATYESGFVIDKFPISRPNLTFSTLTVSNMSPEDSSIYLCSVQGRETQYFGPGTRLLVL.

The table lists this clone with a count of one. The gene calls are TRBV7-8 and TRBJ1-1, with unresolved D. V was clipped by 5 bases and J by 10 bases, with 11 bases between them. The CDR3 consists of 11 residues. The germline CDR1 and CDR2 sequences are SGHVS and FQNEAQ. CDR3 nucleotide sequence: TGTGCCAGCAGCCCCGTATCCGGAGCTTTCTTT. This translates into CASSPVSGAFF.

The CDR3 bases are TGTGCCAGCAGTTCCACTGGCGGGAGGACCAACTACGAGCAGTACTTC. It translates to CASSSTGGRTNYEQYF. The V call is TRBV6-2 or TRBV6-3, the J call TRBJ2-7; 8 bases map to TRBD2. The CDR3 totals 16 residues. The V gene's germline CDR1 is MNHEY and CDR2 SVGEGT. Losses at the gene ends were 4 bases for V and 3 bases for J; bases not matched to a gene: 11.

For the CDR3, the DNA is TGTGCCAGCAGTTACTCGCGACAACCCTATGGCTACACCTTC. The encoded protein is CASSYSRQPYGYTF. The chain joins TRBV6-2 or TRBV6-3 to TRBJ1-2; D is uncertain. V lost 0 bases and J 4 bases, leaving 9 bases between the germline ends. The germline CDR1 and CDR2 sequences are MNHEY and SVGEGT. CDR3 length equals 14 residues.

The chain uses TRBV5-4 and TRBJ2-3; 8 nucleotides agree with TRBD2. Germline V gene lookup returns CDR1 SGHNT and CDR2 YYREEE (reference sequence). V gave up 1 base and J gave up 8 bases; unmatched junction bases: 6. This CDR3 has 14 amino acids. CDR3 sequence: CASSLIGRAITQYF. The DNA for the CDR3 is TGTGCCAGCAGCTTGATCGGGAGGGCCATTACGCAGTATTTT.

This clone was detected only a few times. This chain joins TRBV19 and TRBJ2-2; D might be TRBD2 (5 bases). CDR3 length: 15 residues. V was trimmed by 5 bases and J by 0 bases, leaving 10 bases between them. Germline CDR1 is LNHDA and CDR2 is SQIVND (reference sequence). The CDR3 region has the DNA TGTGCCAGTAGTCCGTCGGGGACGAACACCGGGGAGCTGTTTTTT. It yields the protein CASSPSGTNTGELFF.

The chain carries TRBV30 and TRBJ2-7; no definite D call. The length of the CDR3 is 12 residues. From germline, CDR1 is GTSNPN and CDR2 SVGIG (reference sequence). The V end lost 8 bases, the J end lost 0 bases, and 11 bases lay between the germline ends. The CDR3 region has the DNA TGTGCCGGTATACGGAGCTCCTACGAGCAGTACTTC. This translates into CAGIRSSYEQYF.

The genes are TRBV5-5 and TRBJ1-1, with D tentatively TRBD1 (6 bases). V was clipped by 1 base and J by 3 bases, with 10 bases between them. This CDR3 has 14 amino acids. CDR1 is SGHKS, CDR2 YYEKEE, per germline (reference sequence). DNA for the CDR3: TGTGCCAGCAGCTTGACAGGGTCGGACACTGAAGCTTTCTTT. It codes for CASSLTGSDTEAFF.

The genes are TRBV7-9 and TRBJ2-5, with D perhaps matching TRBD1 (7 bases). The CDR3 has 15 amino acids. V shed 2 bases and J shed 5 bases, with 15 bases lying between them. Germline CDR1 SEHNR, CDR2 FQNEAQ (reference sequence). The CDR3 DNA is TGTGCCAGCAGCTTACCCCTCGGGGGACAGGAGACCCAGTACTTC. Its protein product is CASSLPLGGQETQYF.

The CDR3 nucleotides are TGTGCCAGCAGCTTCACAGGAAAAAACATTCAGTACTTC. As protein: CASSFTGKNIQYF. V is TRBV5-6 and J is TRBJ2-4, with a possible D match to TRBD1 (5 bases). V was shortened by 2 bases and J by 4 bases, with 7 bases between the two germline ends. The CDR3 has 13 amino acids. Per germline, CDR1 SGHDT and CDR2 YYEEEE.

This chain connects TRBV7-8 to TRBJ2-7; possibly TRBD1 or TRBD2 for D (6 bases each). The CDR3 runs 16 residues. The V end lost 5 bases, the J end lost 2 bases, and 19 bases lay between the germline ends. The germline V gene has CDR1 SGHVS and CDR2 FQNEAQ. The CDR3 region is CASSPWGAISPYEQYF. CDR3 nucleotide sequence: TGTGCCAGCAGCCCTTGGGGGGCGATTTCCCCCTACGAGCAGTACTTC.

The sample holds a few counts of this clone. The gene calls are TRBV7-2 and TRBJ2-3, with TRBD2 identical over 7 bases. The CDR3 totals 15 residues. V was clipped by 2 bases and J by 1 base; unmatched bases: 3. The germline V gene encodes CDR1 SGHTA and CDR2 FQGNSA. CDR3 nucleotide sequence: TGTGCCAGCAGCTTAAGCGGGGTCCGCACAGATACGCAGTATTTT. Residues: CASSLSGVRTDTQYF.

This chain connects TRBV5-6 to TRBJ1-5; D is possibly TRBD1 (5 bases). V dropped 5 bases and J dropped 4 bases, with 22 bases sitting between them. Germline CDR1 and CDR2: SGHDT and YYEEEE. This CDR3 has 17 amino acids. CDR3 amino acids: CASSSRGAPGLNQPQHF. The CDR3 DNA is TGTGCCAGCAGTTCGCGAGGGGCACCAGGACTAAATCAGCCCCAGCATTTT. Using reference TRBV5-6 and TRBJ1-5 for the parts outside the CDR3, the full variable domain is DAGVTQSPTHLIKTRGQQVTLRCSPKSGHDTVSWYQQALGQGPQFIFQYYEEEERQRGNFPDRFSGHQFPNYSSELNVNALLLGDSALYLCASSSRGAPGLNQPQHFGDGTRLSIL.

This clone was counted a single time. The V and J genes are TRBV7-9 and TRBJ1-1; TRBD1 is a possible D gene (6 bases). Trimming removed 5 bases at V and 3 bases at J, with 19 bases between. Germline CDR1 SEHNR, CDR2 FQNEAQ (reference sequence). This CDR3 region has 16 residues. In nucleotides, the CDR3 is TGTGCCAGCAGCCCCCAGGCGACAGGACGGTACACTGAAGCTTTCTTT. Its protein product is CASSPQATGRYTEAFF.